This passage covers 6 T cell receptor beta chains from one sample sequenced in a study of blood T cell repertoires in COVID-19. TCRdb's table, derived via immunoSEQ multiplex PCR, lists solely in-frame clones and lacks some. The sample has approximately 84,000 clones; roughly 80% are singletons. Material: peripheral blood. Receptor source: a human donor in a cohort sampled during active COVID-19.

The gene calls are TRBV10-3 and TRBJ1-4; D not certain. Germline values: CDR1 ENHRY, CDR2 SYGVKD. This CDR3 comprises 13 residues. V was shortened by 3 bases and J by 7 bases, with 9 bases between the two germline ends. The CDR3 nucleotides read TGTGCCATCAGTGATGGAGGGTTTGAAAAACTGTTTTTT. Protein product: CAISDGGFEKLFF.

This clone was seen only a few times. The CDR3 nucleotides read TGTGCCAGCAGTCGAGAGGCAGGGGGCTTTTACGAGCAGTACTTC. The encoded protein is CASSREAGGFYEQYF. The chain couples TRBV25-1 to TRBJ2-7; 8 bases fit TRBD1. The CDR3 runs to 15 residues. Trimming at V came to 5 bases and at J to 4 bases, leaving 10 bases not matched to a gene. Germline V lookup: CDR1 MGHDK, CDR2 SYGVNS.

J is TRBJ1-5 and V is TRBV28, with 9 bases aligning to TRBD1. Germline trimming cut 5 bases from V and 4 bases from J; bases unmatched to any gene: 6. The length of the CDR3 is 15 residues. Germline V lookup: CDR1 MDHEN, CDR2 SYDVKM. The CDR3 coding sequence is TGTGCCAGCAGTCCCGCGACAGGGGGTAATCAGCCCCAGCATTTT. Translating it yields CASSPATGGNQPQHF.

This chain connects TRBV5-5 to TRBJ1-1, with D possibly matching TRBD1 (5 bases). V was cut by 1 base and J by 1 base, with 8 bases left in between. Germline V lookup: CDR1 SGHKS, CDR2 YYEKEE (reference sequence). The CDR3 is made up of 14 amino acids. Here the CDR3 DNA reads TGTGCCAGCAGCTTGAGGGGCACGAACACTGAAGCTTTCTTT. Translating gives CASSLRGTNTEAFF.

V gene TRBV6-2 or TRBV6-3 combines with J gene TRBJ1-1; D may be TRBD1 (5 bases). V was shortened by 5 bases and J by 1 base, with 11 bases between the two germline ends. Germline values: CDR1 MNHEY, CDR2 SVGEGT. This CDR3 spans 14 amino acids. CDR3 nucleotide sequence: TGTGCCAGCAGTCCGATCAGGGAGAACACTGAAGCTTTCTTT. It specifies CASSPIRENTEAFF.

The genes are TRBV13 and TRBJ1-6; no reliable D call. Trimming left V 9 bases short and J 7 bases short, with 13 bases between. Per germline, CDR1 PRHDT and CDR2 FYEKMQ (reference sequence). CDR3 size: 13 residues. Here the CDR3 DNA reads TGTGCCAGTAGGAGGGAGATAAATTCACCCCTCCACTTT. As protein: CASRREINSPLHF.